Below, 23 T cell receptor beta chains from the same sample are listed, as sequenced in a study of T cells in narcolepsy. Profiling relied on immunoSEQ multiplex PCR, and the TCRdb table lists in-frame clones only, not all of them. The sample carries about 31,000 clones, over 75% recorded once. The sample consisted of CD45RA- memory CD4+ T cells from PBMCs. The receptors derive from a human donor with narcolepsy.

The chain couples TRBV23-1 to TRBJ1-2; D possibly corresponds to TRBD1 (5 bases). Being an ORF, TRBV23-1 has a function that is uncertain. CDR3 length: 16 amino acids. V was cut by 0 bases and J by 2 bases, with 13 bases left in between. CDR3 residues: CASSQSGPNKNYGYTF. The DNA for the CDR3 is TGCGCCAGCAGTCAATCGGGGCCCAATAAAAACTATGGCTACACCTTC.

This clone is medium-sized (0.01 to 0.1%). The rearrangement uses TRBV19 and TRBJ1-1, with a weak D call TRBD1 (6 bases). CDR1 and CDR2 (germline): LNHDA, SQIVND (reference sequence). This CDR3 contains 14 residues. Deletions cut 6 bases from V and 0 bases from J, with 11 bases between. The CDR3 nucleotides are TGTGCCAGTAGCCAGGGGACGTTGAACACTGAAGCTTTCTTT. Its translation: CASSQGTLNTEAFF.

The chain employs TRBV5-1 and TRBJ2-4; the D gene could be TRBD1 or TRBD2 (5 bases each). The germline gives CDR1 SGHRS, CDR2 YFSETQ. CDR3 length: 16 residues. V was clipped by 2 bases and J by 0 bases, with 12 bases between them. The CDR3 nucleotides are TGCGCCAGCAGCTTTTCTGGGACCAAAGCCAAAAACATTCAGTACTTC. This gives the protein CASSFSGTKAKNIQYF.

The chain recombines TRBV10-3 with TRBJ1-2; 7 positions agree with TRBD1. The germline CDR1 and CDR2 sequences are ENHRY and SYGVKD. V was pared by 6 bases and J by 6 bases, with 7 bases of the junction left unmatched. This CDR3 comprises 13 residues. CDR3 nucleotides: TGTGCCATCAGGGGGGACAGTTCTCATGGCTACACCTTC. Its translation: CAIRGDSSHGYTF.

The rearrangement uses TRBV27 and TRBJ1-6; D is undetermined. Germline V gene data show CDR1 as MNHEY and CDR2 as SMNVEV (reference sequence). V gave up 8 bases and J gave up 10 bases, with 15 bases separating them. The CDR3 is made up of 13 amino acids. CDR3 sequence reads: CASGRGLGSPLHF. The CDR3 DNA is TGTGCCAGCGGTCGGGGTCTGGGCTCACCCCTCCACTTT.

The chain uses TRBV5-4 and TRBJ2-7; no reliable D call. The CDR3 totals 12 residues. V was clipped by 0 bases and J by 4 bases, with 5 bases between them. Germline lookup yields CDR1 SGHNT and CDR2 YYREEE (reference sequence). CDR3 coding DNA: TGTGCCAGCAGCTTGGGTGTATACGAGCAGTACTTC. Its protein product is CASSLGVYEQYF.

This chain uses TRBV27 with TRBJ2-3; tentative D call: TRBD1 (6 bases). Germline V lookup: CDR1 MNHEY, CDR2 SMNVEV (reference sequence). Trimming removed 5 bases at V and 3 bases at J, with 18 bases between. The CDR3 has 16 amino acids. CDR3 protein: CASSRPRGSRTDTQYF. DNA for the CDR3: TGTGCCAGCAGTCGCCCCAGGGGTAGTAGGACAGATACGCAGTATTTT.

The rearrangement uses TRBV6-5 and TRBJ2-4; either TRBD1 or TRBD2 may supply D (5 bases each). Germline V gene lookup returns CDR1 MNHEY and CDR2 SVGAGI. The CDR3 has 15 residues. Trimming removed 6 bases at V and 5 bases at J, with 17 bases between. CDR3 region: CASRRGRGGENIQYF. The CDR3 DNA is TGTGCCAGCAGGAGGGGCCGGGGCGGCGAAAACATTCAGTACTTC.

The V call is TRBV9, the J call TRBJ2-7; perhaps TRBD2 as D (7 bases). The CDR3 sequence is 14 residues long. The germline V and J ends were trimmed by 2 bases and 6 bases, with 15 bases remaining between them. Germline V lookup: CDR1 SGDLS, CDR2 YYNGEE. In DNA, the CDR3 is TGTGCCAGCAGCGTCGGGGGGCCAACCGCCGAGCAGTACTTC. Translating it yields CASSVGGPTAEQYF.

The chain is built from TRBV6-4 and TRBJ2-7; no clear D gene. Germline CDR1 and CDR2: MRHNA and SNTAGT. The CDR3 loop spans 16 amino acids. With 8 bases removed from V and 5 bases from J, the gap between germline ends came to 25 bases. In DNA form, the CDR3 reads TGTGCCAGCGGGCTCGAAAAGGGCGTCCTTAGGCACGAGCAGTACTTC. The encoded protein is CASGLEKGVLRHEQYF.

The chain joins TRBV27 to TRBJ2-1; unclear D gene. The CDR3 totals 14 residues. The V gene lost 8 bases and the J gene lost 2 bases, with 13 bases spanning the gap. Germline V gene data show CDR1 as MNHEY and CDR2 as SMNVEV (reference sequence). CDR3: CASADLSTYNEQFF. CDR3 nucleotide sequence: TGTGCCAGCGCTGACCTATCGACCTACAATGAGCAGTTCTTC.

Only a few counts were recorded for this clone. The CDR3 loop reads CASIQEQGVSPLHF. The DNA for the CDR3 is TGTGCCAGCATCCAAGAACAGGGGGTTTCACCCCTCCACTTT. The rearrangement uses TRBV5-5 and TRBJ1-6, with 8 nucleotides matching TRBD1. CDR1 is SGHKS and CDR2 is YYEKEE in the germline V gene (reference sequence). The CDR3 has 14 amino acids. With V trimmed by 6 bases and J by 9 bases, 8 bases remained unmatched.

The chain employs TRBV30 and TRBJ2-7, with D perhaps given as TRBD1 or TRBD2 (6 bases each). Germline V gives CDR1 GTSNPN, CDR2 SVGIG (reference sequence). Trimming removed 4 bases at V and 7 bases at J, with 14 bases between. This CDR3 has 12 amino acids. The CDR3 DNA reads TGTGCCTGGAAGGGGGGTTCTAGGGAGCAGTACTTC. Translated: CAWKGGSREQYF.

The V call is TRBV5-1, the J call TRBJ2-2, with a possible D match to TRBD2 (5 bases). Germline CDR1 SGHRS, CDR2 YFSETQ. CDR3 length: 15 residues. The ends were cut back, 0 bases at V and 4 bases at J, with 10 bases in the middle. The CDR3 bases are TGCGCCAGCAGCTTGGGGGGAGTAGTCACCGGGGAGCTGTTTTTT. Translation: CASSLGGVVTGELFF.

The chain carries TRBV6-5 and TRBJ1-2; possible D gene TRBD1, 5 bases. CDR1 MNHEY and CDR2 SVGAGI come from the germline V gene. The CDR3 spans 15 residues. With 6 bases removed from V and 4 bases from J, the gap between germline ends came to 18 bases. The CDR3 bases are TGTGCCAGCAGCGCCGCAGGGCGGGGGGGCTATGGCTACACCTTC. This codes for CASSAAGRGGYGYTF.

This sequence joins TRBV5-1 and TRBJ1-2; no clear D gene. This CDR3 is built from 13 residues. CDR1 SGHRS and CDR2 YFSETQ come from the germline V gene. With 0 bases removed from V and 2 bases from J, the gap between germline ends came to 5 bases. In DNA form, the CDR3 reads TGCGCCAGCAGCTTGGACACGAACTATGGCTACACCTTC. Amino acids: CASSLDTNYGYTF.

The J gene is TRBJ2-7, the V gene TRBV5-4; possibly TRBD2 for D (6 bases). Germline assignment: CDR1 SGHNT and CDR2 YYREEE (reference sequence). The CDR3 covers 15 residues. Trimming took 4 bases from V and 1 from J, leaving 15 bases between them. The CDR3 DNA follows: TGTGCCAGCAGCCCCCCGGGACTGGGATCCTACGAGCAGTACTTC. Protein sequence: CASSPPGLGSYEQYF. Combining the CDR3 with reference TRBV5-4 and TRBJ2-7 gives the whole variable domain ETGVTQSPTHLIKTRGQQVTLRCSSQSGHNTVSWYQQALGQGPQFIFQYYREEENGRGNFPPRFSGLQFPNYSSELNVNALELDDSALYLCASSPPGLGSYEQYFGPGTRLTVT.

The chain combines TRBV15 with TRBJ2-5, with D maybe TRBD2 (5 bases). The closer fit of TRBJ2-7 to the DNA end suggests the J call may be wrong. The CDR3 runs to 14 residues. Germline CDR1 LNHNV, CDR2 YYDKDF (reference sequence). CDR3 protein: CATSRVEGSYEQYF. The CDR3 DNA sequence: TGTGCCACCAGCAGAGTCGAGGGTTCGTACGAGCAGTACTTC.

This chain links TRBV7-8 with TRBJ2-7, with TRBD2 matching over 7 bases. Germline CDR1 is SGHVS and CDR2 is FQNEAQ. The junction had 8 bases not matched to a gene; V was cut back by 0 bases and J by 6 bases. The CDR3 has 15 residues. This CDR3 is CASSLAAGRSGEQYF. The CDR3 DNA is TGTGCCAGCAGCTTAGCAGCCGGGAGGTCGGGCGAGCAGTACTTC.

This chain links TRBV27 with TRBJ1-1; D unresolved. V was clipped by 3 bases and J by 1 base, with 15 bases between them. Germline values: CDR1 MNHEY, CDR2 SMNVEV (reference sequence). CDR3 length: 16 amino acids. The CDR3 coding sequence is TGTGCCAGCAGTTTCCTCGGTCTGGGAACGAACACTGAAGCTTTCTTT. This sequence encodes CASSFLGLGTNTEAFF.

The chain employs TRBV27 and TRBJ1-5; a weak D match, TRBD1 (6 bases). The V gene's germline CDR1 is MNHEY and CDR2 SMNVEV (reference sequence). V dropped 6 bases and J dropped 3 bases, with 12 bases sitting between them. The CDR3 loop spans 14 amino acids. This CDR3 reads CASSGPGDNQPQHF. The CDR3, as DNA: TGTGCCAGCAGCGGTCCAGGGGACAATCAGCCCCAGCATTTT.

V gene TRBV4-1 combines with J gene TRBJ2-5; D is unresolved. The J call may not be correct, given that the DNA end is closer to TRBJ2-7. The CDR3 has 12 residues. The germline V gene has CDR1 MGHRA and CDR2 YSYEKL. CDR3 loop: CASSQVGREQYF. As DNA, the CDR3 is TGCGCCAGCAGCCAAGTAGGGCGCGAGCAGTACTTC.

V is TRBV11-3 and J is TRBJ2-7; TRBD1 matches 10 bases. The trim removed 5 bases at V and 6 bases at J, leaving 7 bases unmatched. The CDR3 totals 14 residues. CDR1 is SGHNT, CDR2 YENEEA, per germline. The CDR3 region has the DNA TGTGCCAGCAGCCTTGGACAGGGGGGTGGCGAGCAGTACTTC. It yields the protein CASSLGQGGGEQYF.